This T cell receptor beta chain was observed in a study of blood T cell repertoires in COVID-19. Study-wide background: PBMCs, B-cell-depleted T cells, or T cells were the source of the cDNA or gDNA that made up the material.

The junction had 4 bases not matched to a gene; V was cut back by 4 bases and J by 5 bases. The germline gives CDR1 MNHEY, CDR2 SVGAGI. The CDR3 consists of 15 residues. In the original analysis: Counts of nucleated cells, estimated from reference gene primer amplification, were obtained. Sequencing was performed with immunoSEQ multiplex PCR; in TCRdb, only in-frame clones are kept and a portion is missing. The V and J calls and clone size come from that table; D and trimming were worked out from the DNA. The sample includes around 69,000 clones, roughly nine tenths seen only once; the top ten take about 4.9%.

The sequenced sample was peripheral blood. The chain uses TRBV6-5 and TRBJ2-7; 14 bases are a match to TRBD2. This receptor was identified in a woman aged 50 to 60 with active COVID-19. The CDR3 coding sequence is TGTGCCAGCAGTTCGGGACTAGCGGGAGTCGACGAGCAGTACTTC. Encoded protein: CASSSGLAGVDEQYF.